Each of the 21 T cell receptor beta chains below was sequenced from the same sample in a study of CD8 T cells in ankylosing spondylitis. Study-level results: Among TCR beta sequences, a motif of roughly 8 highly homologous variants appeared characteristic of ankylosing spondylitis blood.

No antigen is known for these receptors. Using its own MiXCR run on the 5' RACE reads, TCRdb lists one record per CDR3 protein. This sample yields over 700,000 distinct CDR3 sequences, of which 19% are seen a single time; under 20% belongs to the top ten. The specimen was blood, either unsorted or a sorted T cell fraction (not recorded which). The receptors stem from a male donor with ankylosing spondylitis.

This clonotype has more than one count but fewer than ten. In nucleotides, the CDR3 is TGTGCCAGCAGCTCTCTCAAGGGCGGGGCCTCCCCCTACAATGAGCAGTTCTTC. Its protein is CASSSLKGGASPYNEQFF. The chain links TRBV11-2 to TRBJ2-1; D might be TRBD2 (6 bases). Germline CDR1 SGHAT, CDR2 FQNNGV. Trimming took off 4 bases at V and 2 bases at J, with 21 bases between the two ends. This CDR3 comprises 18 residues. Looking up the rest from reference TRBV11-2 and TRBJ2-1 gives the full variable domain: EAGVAQSPRYKIIEKRQSVAFWCNPISGHATLYWYQQILGQGPKLLIQFQNNGVVDDSQLPKDRFSAERLKGVDSTLKIQPAKLEDSAVYLCASSSLKGGASPYNEQFFGPGTRLTVL.

This chain joins TRBV5-5 and TRBJ2-3, with a possible D match to TRBD1 (6 bases). Germline CDR1 SGHKS, CDR2 YYEKEE (reference sequence). Trimming removed 4 bases at V and 2 bases at J, with 14 bases between. This CDR3 spans 15 amino acids. CDR3 residues: CASSQPQGPTDTQYF. DNA for the CDR3: TGTGCCAGCAGCCAACCCCAGGGGCCCACAGATACGCAGTATTTT.

The chain employs TRBV7-2 and TRBJ2-5; 9 bases align to TRBD2. Germline trimming cut 6 bases from V and 3 bases from J; bases unmatched to any gene: 14. There are 17 residues in the CDR3. The germline CDR1 and CDR2 sequences are SGHTA and FQGNSA. In nucleotides, the CDR3 is TGTGCCAGCAGTCGACCCCGGAGCAGACTAGCGGAAGAGACCCAGTACTTC. Protein: CASSRPRSRLAEETQYF. The whole variable domain, filled in from reference TRBV7-2 and TRBJ2-5, reads GAGVSQSPSNKVTEKGKDVELRCDPISGHTALYWYRQSLGQGLEFLIYFQGNSAPDKSGLPSDRFSAERTGGSVSTLTIQRTQQEDSAVYLCASSRPRSRLAEETQYFGPGTRLLVL.

This clonotype occurred once. The CDR3 DNA follows: TGTGCCAGCATCCCACTAGCGGGACAGGACAATGAGCAGTTCTTC. Translating gives CASIPLAGQDNEQFF. V is TRBV2 and J is TRBJ2-1; 10 bases are shared with TRBD2. The CDR3 is 15 amino acids. Losses at the gene ends were 7 bases for V and 5 bases for J; bases not matched to a gene: 8. CDR1 and CDR2 (germline): SNHLY, FYNNEI.

This clonotype was seen more than once but under ten times. The chain is built from TRBV12-3 or TRBV12-4 and TRBJ1-5, with D possibly matching TRBD1 (5 bases). Trimming left V 5 bases short and J 4 bases short, with 15 bases between. The CDR3 runs 15 residues. In DNA form, the CDR3 reads TGTGCCAGCAGTCCTCCCGGGACGCCGAATCAGCCCCAGCATTTT. It codes for CASSPPGTPNQPQHF.

This clonotype showed up just a few times. The chain couples TRBV3-1 to TRBJ1-2, with D unclear. Germline V CDR1 and CDR2: LGHDT, YNNKEL (reference sequence). Trimming stripped 1 base from V and 5 bases from J, with 11 bases between. The CDR3 runs 14 residues. The CDR3 DNA follows: TGTGCCAGCAGCCAAGGGCGGTCGCAGTATGGCTACACCTTC. Amino acids: CASSQGRSQYGYTF.

This clonotype was seen more than once but under ten times. The chain joins TRBV5-6 to TRBJ1-4; D is unresolved. The length of the CDR3 is 14 residues. CDR1 is SGHDT, CDR2 YYEEEE, per germline. Trimming stripped 1 base from V and 8 bases from J, with 12 bases between. For the CDR3, the DNA is TGTGCCAGCAGCTTGATCCGAGACGGCGAAAAACTGTTTTTT. Translation gives CASSLIRDGEKLFF.

The chain uses TRBV5-8 and TRBJ2-3; a possible D gene is TRBD1 (5 bases). This CDR3 has 14 amino acids. The germline V gene has CDR1 SGHTS and CDR2 YDEGEE. The V end was cut by 0 bases, the J end by 4 bases, with 9 bases between. CDR3 sequence: CASSLGQTPDTQYF. For the CDR3, the DNA is TGTGCCAGCAGCTTGGGACAGACGCCAGATACGCAGTATTTT.

This clonotype has only a few counts. V and J are TRBV11-3 and TRBJ1-1; no firm D call. V was trimmed by 4 bases and J by 6 bases, leaving 12 bases between them. The CDR3 totals 13 residues. Germline loops: CDR1 SGHNT, CDR2 YENEEA. The CDR3 spells CASSSYAMAEAFF. The CDR3, as DNA: TGTGCCAGCAGCTCCTACGCTATGGCTGAAGCTTTCTTT.

A few counts support this clonotype. This sequence joins TRBV4-1 and TRBJ2-4, with 11 bases matching TRBD2. Trimming removed 4 bases from V and 4 bases from J; junction bases left unmatched: 9. CDR3 length: 17 amino acids. CDR1 MGHRA and CDR2 YSYEKL come from the germline V gene. In DNA form, the CDR3 reads TGCGCCAGCAGCCCTATAGCGGGAGGGCCGTCTAAAAACATTCAGTACTTC. It specifies CASSPIAGGPSKNIQYF.

V and J are TRBV3-1 and TRBJ2-1; no clear D. Trimming took off 4 bases at V and 11 bases at J, with 15 bases between the two ends. CDR1 and CDR2 from the germline V gene are LGHDT and YNNKEL (reference sequence). The CDR3 runs to 13 residues. CDR3 amino acids: CASSPTEMEKQFF. In DNA form, the CDR3 reads TGTGCCAGCAGCCCGACCGAAATGGAGAAGCAGTTCTTC.

There are a few counts of this clonotype. V usage is TRBV6-5 and J usage is TRBJ1-2, with unresolved D. Trimming pared 2 bases from V and 0 bases from J, leaving 19 bases between. Germline-derived CDR1 and CDR2 are MNHEY and SVGAGI. The CDR3 runs to 18 residues. For the CDR3, the DNA is TGTGCCAGCAGTTACACTGCTATCAGCGGCTTTGCTAACTATGGCTACACCTTC. Protein: CASSYTAISGFANYGYTF.

V is TRBV12-3 or TRBV12-4 and J is TRBJ2-6; D is unresolved. The CDR3 is 16 residues long. V lost 5 bases and J lost 0, with 11 bases in between. CDR3 amino acids: CASSPRRASGANVLTF. CDR3 nucleotides: TGTGCCAGCAGTCCCAGACGGGCCTCTGGGGCCAACGTCCTGACTTTC.

As concerns this clonotype: At one of its ends the junction is not consistent with the germline gene, which may arise from a read error. The V and J genes are TRBV7-9 and TRBJ2-2, with 10 bases identical to TRBD1. This CDR3 contains 16 residues. Germline CDR1 is SEHNR and CDR2 is FQNEAQ (reference sequence). CDR3 coding DNA: TGTGCCAGCAGCCCCAAGGGACAGGGGAACCCCGGGGAGCTGTTTTTT. Translating it yields CASSPKGQGNPGELFF.

This clonotype was seen a few times. The rearrangement links TRBV11-3 to TRBJ1-2; D not resolved. The CDR3 spans 16 residues. From germline, CDR1 is SGHNT and CDR2 YENEEA. Trimming left V 4 bases short and J 0 bases short, with 15 bases between. The CDR3 coding sequence is TGTGCCAGCAGCTCGTCCTTCGAGGGATCTAACTATGGCTACACCTTC. Amino acid sequence: CASSSSFEGSNYGYTF.

This clonotype was seen a few times. The chain is built from TRBV20-1 and TRBJ2-7; D gene ambiguous. The germline gives CDR1 DFQATT, CDR2 SNEGSKA (reference sequence). The ends were cut back, 5 bases at V and 0 bases at J, with 11 bases in the middle. The CDR3 has 13 amino acids. CDR3 in DNA: TGCAGTGCTGGTGAGAGAAGCTCCTACGAGCAGTACTTC. The encoded protein is CSAGERSSYEQYF.

The chain couples TRBV12-3 or TRBV12-4 to TRBJ1-5, with D perhaps TRBD1 (6 bases). V was shortened by 2 bases and J by 5 bases, with 7 bases between the two germline ends. This CDR3 is 13 amino acids long. The CDR3, as DNA: TGTGCCAGCAGTTTATACAGGGATCAGCCCCAGCATTTT. This encodes CASSLYRDQPQHF.

V usage is TRBV5-5 and J usage is TRBJ1-1, with a weak D call TRBD1 (5 bases). The length of the CDR3 is 13 residues. V lost 0 bases and J 3 bases, leaving 6 bases between the germline ends. Germline V lookup: CDR1 SGHKS, CDR2 YYEKEE (reference sequence). In nucleotides, the CDR3 is TGTGCCAGCAGCTTGGCAGGGCACACTGAAGCTTTCTTT. It codes for CASSLAGHTEAFF.

This chain links TRBV2 with TRBJ1-2; D is possibly TRBD1 (6 bases). CDR1 SNHLY and CDR2 FYNNEI come from the germline V gene. V lost 5 bases and J lost 5, with 18 bases in between. This CDR3 has 15 residues. The CDR3 bases are TGTGCCAGCAGTCCCCGGCTTGGGCAGGGGTATGGCTACACCTTC. As protein: CASSPRLGQGYGYTF.

This clonotype has a count of ten or more. This chain links TRBV4-1 with TRBJ2-1, with D perhaps matching TRBD1 (6 bases). This CDR3 spans 18 amino acids. Germline V gene data show CDR1 as MGHRA and CDR2 as YSYEKL. With 4 bases removed from V and 9 bases from J, the gap between germline ends came to 28 bases. The CDR3 DNA reads as TGCGCCAGCAGCCTGAAATCGTCAGGGACATCGAATAATGGTGAGCAGTTCTTC. It codes for CASSLKSSGTSNNGEQFF.

This clonotype was seen a few times. J is TRBJ2-7 and V is TRBV5-6; 8 nucleotides align to TRBD1. V shed 1 base, J shed 5 bases, and the junction held 11 bases outside the gene matches. This CDR3 is built from 16 residues. The germline V gene has CDR1 SGHDT and CDR2 YYEEEE. The CDR3 DNA sequence: TGTGCCAGCAGCTTGAGGGGAACAGGGGGTTTCGACGAGCAGTACTTC. This gives the protein CASSLRGTGGFDEQYF.